This T cell receptor beta chain was found in a study of OX40 agonist ivuxolimab in advanced cancers. Overall study: A diagnosis of hepatocellular carcinoma, melanoma, renal cell or head and neck cancer was present in dose-escalation patients. Eligibility rules accepted prior anti-PD-1, anti-PD-L1 or anti-CTLA-4 therapy, and approximately 40% had some. Overall study results and limits: The mean number of expanded clones was higher in CD8+ T cells than in CD4+.

Repertoires were generated with immunoSEQ multiplex PCR, while TCRdb's copy carries only in-frame clones and drops some. Found here are about 100,000 clones, around 91% of them singletons; the top ten hold approximately 0.16%. CDR3 size: 15 residues. The germline V gene has CDR1 LNHDA and CDR2 SQIVND (reference sequence). Germline trimming cut 1 base from V and 0 bases from J; bases unmatched to any gene: 3. This clone was seen once. Its cognate antigen is unknown. The chain carries TRBV19 and TRBJ2-7; 7 bases are a match to TRBD2. This TCR derives from an adult with an advanced solid tumor such as melanoma, head and neck, liver or kidney cancer. Here the sequenced sample was CD4+ or CD8+ T cells sorted from blood, taken in a trial of the OX40 agonist ivuxolimab. In DNA, the CDR3 is TGTGCCAGTAGTATAGTGGGCGGGAGCTCCTACGAGCAGTACTTC. Protein product: CASSIVGGSSYEQYF.